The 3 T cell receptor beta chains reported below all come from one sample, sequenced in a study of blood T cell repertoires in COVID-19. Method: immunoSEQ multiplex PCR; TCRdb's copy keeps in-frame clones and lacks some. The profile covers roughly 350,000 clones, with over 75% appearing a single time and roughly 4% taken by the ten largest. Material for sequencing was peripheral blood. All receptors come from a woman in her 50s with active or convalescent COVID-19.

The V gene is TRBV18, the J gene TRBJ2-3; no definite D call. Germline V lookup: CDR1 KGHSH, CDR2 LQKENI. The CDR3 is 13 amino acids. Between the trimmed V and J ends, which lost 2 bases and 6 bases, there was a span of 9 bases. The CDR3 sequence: CASSPIAADTQYF. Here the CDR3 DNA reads TGTGCCAGCTCACCAATCGCTGCGGATACGCAGTATTTT.

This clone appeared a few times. CDR3 sequence: CAISAGVDQPQHF. The CDR3 region has the DNA TGTGCCATCAGTGCAGGGGTTGACCAGCCCCAGCATTTT. V usage is TRBV10-3 and J usage is TRBJ1-5; TRBD1 is a possible D gene (6 bases). Trimming took 4 bases from V and 7 from J, leaving 11 bases between them. The germline V gene has CDR1 ENHRY and CDR2 SYGVKD. The CDR3 extends over 13 amino acids.

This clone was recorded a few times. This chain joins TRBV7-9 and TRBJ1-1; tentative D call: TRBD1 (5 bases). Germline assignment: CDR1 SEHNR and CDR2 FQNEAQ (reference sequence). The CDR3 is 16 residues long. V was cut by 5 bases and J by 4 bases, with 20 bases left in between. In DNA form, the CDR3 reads TGTGCCAGCAGCCGTTCCCTAAGGGGAGGTCGCACTGAAGCTTTCTTT. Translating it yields CASSRSLRGGRTEAFF. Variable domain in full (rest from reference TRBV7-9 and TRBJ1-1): DTGVSQNPRHKITKRGQNVTFRCDPISEHNRLYWYRQTLGQGPEFLTYFQNEAQLEKSRLLSDRFSAERPKGSFSTLEIQRTEQGDSAMYLCASSRSLRGGRTEAFFGQGTRLTVV.